Below are 13 T cell receptor beta chains sequenced from a single sample in a study of cytomegalovirus exposure and HLA in healthy donors. Both 60 Vbeta primers and 13 Jbeta primers went into the PCR. The method was immunoSEQ multiplex PCR; TCRdb's version includes in-frame clones alone and lacks a portion of them. The repertoire holds around 150,000 clones, approximately 79% seen once, with roughly 6.3% in the top ten. The source material was PBMCs. The source of these receptors is a man aged 45-65 years in good health and CMV-seropositive.

The chain uses TRBV5-4 and TRBJ2-3; no reliable D call. Germline loops: CDR1 SGHNT, CDR2 YYREEE (reference sequence). V was clipped by 0 bases and J by 2 bases, with 7 bases between them. The CDR3 has 14 amino acids. The CDR3: CASSLGENTDTQYF. CDR3 DNA sequence: TGTGCCAGCAGCTTGGGTGAGAACACAGATACGCAGTATTTT.

This clone occurred a few times. Here the CDR3 DNA reads TGTGCCAGCAGCTCGGGGGGAGAATGGCAAGAGACCCAGTACTTC. This translates into CASSSGGEWQETQYF. The chain couples TRBV5-8 to TRBJ2-5; 7 bases match TRBD2. The V gene's germline CDR1 is SGHTS and CDR2 YDEGEE. After removal of 3 bases from V and 2 bases from J, the junction contained 7 bases not matched to a gene. The CDR3 runs to 15 residues. Combining the CDR3 with reference TRBV5-8 and TRBJ2-5 gives the whole variable domain EAGVTQSPTHLIKTRGQQATLRCSPISGHTSVYWYQQALGLGLQFLLWYDEGEERNRGNFPPRFSGRQFPNYSSELNVNALELEDSALYLCASSSGGEWQETQYFGPGTRLLVL.

J is TRBJ2-6 and V is TRBV18; maybe TRBD1 (6 bases). This CDR3 is 17 amino acids long. Trimming cost V 3 bases and J 0 bases, with 12 bases left between them. In germline, CDR1 is KGHSH, CDR2 LQKENI. The CDR3 sequence: CASSPQGRSSGANVLTF. CDR3 bases: TGTGCCAGCTCACCGCAGGGGCGGAGCTCTGGGGCCAACGTCCTGACTTTC.

The chain couples TRBV7-9 to TRBJ2-7, with unresolved D. CDR1 SEHNR and CDR2 FQNEAQ come from the germline V gene (reference sequence). V lost 5 bases and J lost 0, with 8 bases in between. The CDR3 covers 13 residues. The CDR3: CASSPSLSYEQYF. In DNA form, the CDR3 reads TGTGCCAGCAGCCCGAGCCTCTCCTACGAGCAGTACTTC.

The table lists this clone with a few counts. The chain joins TRBV15 to TRBJ1-2; D might be TRBD1 (5 bases). Trimming pared 1 base from V and 5 bases from J, leaving 17 bases between. This CDR3 comprises 16 residues. Germline V gives CDR1 LNHNV, CDR2 YYDKDF (reference sequence). The CDR3 DNA reads as TGTGCCACCAGCAGAGTAGGGGCAGGGTCGTCGTATGGCTACACCTTC. Amino acids: CATSRVGAGSSYGYTF.

The chain recombines TRBV6-5 with TRBJ2-1; TRBD2 matches at 7 bases. The CDR3 covers 15 residues. The ends lost 4 bases at V and 6 bases at J; junction bases unmatched: 9. The germline V gene has CDR1 MNHEY and CDR2 SVGAGI. CDR3 loop: CASSFGLEFPNEQFF. In DNA, the CDR3 is TGTGCCAGCAGTTTCGGACTAGAGTTCCCCAATGAGCAGTTCTTC.

V usage is TRBV28 and J usage is TRBJ1-4, with D tentatively TRBD1 (5 bases). The V end was cut by 1 base, the J end by 7 bases, with 16 bases between. In germline, CDR1 is MDHEN, CDR2 SYDVKM. This CDR3 spans 16 amino acids. In DNA form, the CDR3 reads TGTGCCAGCAGTTTATCGGGGGGAAGCAGTGGTGAAAAACTGTTTTTT. It specifies CASSLSGGSSGEKLFF.

This clone was observed once. The chain joins TRBV19 to TRBJ1-6; D is perhaps TRBD1 (5 bases). CDR1 and CDR2 (germline): LNHDA, SQIVND (reference sequence). This CDR3 region has 17 residues. The V gene lost 6 bases and the J gene lost 6 bases, with 21 bases spanning the gap. CDR3 loop: CASRPDTPRASNSPLHF. The DNA of the CDR3 is TGTGCCAGTAGGCCGGACACCCCAAGGGCCTCTAATTCACCCCTCCACTTT.

The rearrangement joins TRBV28 to TRBJ1-5; D gene ambiguous. The CDR3 is 14 amino acids. Trimming took 3 bases from V and 4 from J, leaving 10 bases between them. Germline values: CDR1 MDHEN, CDR2 SYDVKM. CDR3 sequence reads: CASSFPSKNQPQHF. Here the CDR3 DNA reads TGTGCCAGCAGTTTCCCATCCAAAAATCAGCCCCAGCATTTT.

V is TRBV7-9 and J is TRBJ1-5, with 7 bases aligning to TRBD1. The V gene's germline CDR1 is SEHNR and CDR2 FQNEAQ (reference sequence). V lost 5 bases, J lost 1 base, and 5 bases stayed unmatched. This CDR3 contains 15 residues. For the CDR3, the DNA is TGTGCCAGCAGCAAGACAGGGACAAGCAATCAGCCCCAGCATTTT. It yields the protein CASSKTGTSNQPQHF.

The V call is TRBV28, the J call TRBJ1-1; TRBD1 aligns across 10 bases. With 5 bases clipped from V and 7 bases from J, the junction kept 10 bases outside the gene matches. Germline V gene lookup returns CDR1 MDHEN and CDR2 SYDVKM. CDR3 length: 15 amino acids. The CDR3 DNA follows: TGTGCCAGCAGTGTGGGGGGACAGGGGACCAATGAAGCTTTCTTT. As protein: CASSVGGQGTNEAFF.

A word on this clone: A read error may produce the germline difference seen at one junction end. The chain recombines TRBV6-5 with TRBJ1-5; TRBD1 matches 9 bases. The CDR3 sequence is 15 residues long. CDR1 is MNHEY, CDR2 SVGAGI, per germline. CDR3 in DNA: TGTGCCAGCAGTGCTACAGGGGGCAGCAGTCAGCCCCAGCATTTT. Its protein product is CASSATGGSSQPQHF.

The CDR3 nucleotides read TGTGCCAGCAGCCGGGGGACAGACAACACTGAAGCTTTCTTT. Protein sequence: CASSRGTDNTEAFF. The chain joins TRBV5-4 to TRBJ1-1; 7 bases are shared with TRBD1. The CDR3 has 14 residues. J was trimmed by 2 bases and V by 4 bases; bases with no gene match: 5. Looked up from germline, CDR1 is SGHNT and CDR2 is YYREEE (reference sequence). The complete variable domain, with remaining parts taken from reference TRBV5-4 and TRBJ1-1, reads ETGVTQSPTHLIKTRGQQVTLRCSSQSGHNTVSWYQQALGQGPQFIFQYYREEENGRGNFPPRFSGLQFPNYSSELNVNALELDDSALYLCASSRGTDNTEAFFGQGTRLTVV.